This T cell receptor (beta chain) came from a study of blood T cell repertoires in COVID-19. Profiling relied on immunoSEQ multiplex PCR, and the TCRdb table lists in-frame clones only, not all of them. There are a few hundred thousand clones in the sample; around 80% occur only once, and around 1.3% lies in the top ten. J was trimmed by 2 bases and V by 6 bases; bases with no gene match: 8. Germline loops: CDR1 MNHEY, CDR2 SVGEGT. The CDR3 is 16 amino acids. This sequence was found in a woman in her 30s with COVID-19, enrolled during active disease. The V call is TRBV6-2 or TRBV6-3, the J call TRBJ2-5; TRBD2 matches 11 bases. Sequencing used peripheral blood. The CDR3: CASSRDLAGGQETQYF. CDR3 in DNA: TGTGCCAGCAGCCGTGATCTAGCGGGAGGACAAGAGACCCAGTACTTC.